This is a list of T cell receptor beta chains from one sample in a study of vaccination effects on CD4 cells after COVID-19. Their antigens remain unidentified. Assay used: immunoSEQ multiplex PCR; TCRdb lists only in-frame clones, some missing. In the table there are fewer than 30,000 clones, 75% to 85% of which are singletons. The sample was CD4+ T cells from PBMCs cultured with SARS-CoV-2 spike peptides, taken before COVID-19 vaccination. Source of these receptors: a human donor who received a COVID-19 vaccine. Each CDR3 is given with its conserved first and last residue. A D gene is named only where the DNA matches it firmly. Size values are once, few and many counts, or a class for expanded clones, and some rows have none.

J gene | clone size | V gene | D gene | CDR3 protein | CDR3 DNA
TRBJ1-2 | few | TRBV7-8 | NA | CASSLAREYGYTF | TGTGCCAGCAGCTTAGCCAGGGAATATGGCTACACCTTC
TRBJ2-1 | once | TRBV6-5 | TRBD2 | CASSYLPGGYNEQFF | TGTGCCAGCAGTTACTTACCGGGGGGTTACAATGAGCAGTTCTTC
TRBJ2-3 | NA | TRBV28 | NA | CASSFSREVTDTQYF | TGTGCCAGCAGTTTTAGCAGGGAGGTCACAGATACGCAGTATTTT
TRBJ2-2 | NA | TRBV6-8 | TRBD2 | CASTPTSGMGENTGELFF | TGTGCCAGCACCCCCACTAGCGGGATGGGGGAGAACACCGGGGAGCTGTTTTTT
TRBJ1-4 | NA | TRBV9 | TRBD1 | CASSVGRTGRTNEKLFF | TGTGCCAGCAGCGTAGGACGGACAGGGCGAACTAATGAAAAACTGTTTTTT
TRBJ2-3 | NA | TRBV4-3 | NA | CASSQEPGYPGEQYF | TGCGCCAGCAGCCAAGAACCCGGCTACCCAGGGGAGCAGTATTTT
TRBJ1-2 | NA | TRBV9 | TRBD1 | CASSDRTGYGYTF | TGTGCCAGCAGCGACAGGACAGGGTATGGCTACACCTTC
TRBJ2-7 | NA | TRBV3-1/TRBV3-2 | NA | CASSLRSSVYEQYF | TGTGCCAGCAGCCTCAGGAGTAGCGTCTACGAGCAGTACTTC
TRBJ2-1 | few | TRBV7-9 | TRBD2 | CASSSRVKAGGVYNEQFF | TGTGCCAGCAGCTCCCGCGTTAAGGCCGGGGGGGTGTACAATGAGCAGTTCTTC
TRBJ2-7 | NA | TRBV6-5 | NA | CASKRRETSYEQYF | TGTGCCAGCAAACGACGGGAAACCTCCTACGAGCAGTACTTC
TRBJ1-1 | NA | TRBV14 | NA | CASSQSPGGSIGAFF | TGTGCCAGCAGCCAGTCCCCCGGGGGGTCAATTGGAGCTTTCTTT
TRBJ1-6 | NA | TRBV5-6 | TRBD1 | CASRRLDRDNSPLHF | TGTGCCAGCCGTCGGTTAGACAGGGATAATTCACCCCTCCACTTT
TRBJ2-7 | once | TRBV27 | NA | CASSVGPGTSEQYF | TGTGCCAGCAGTGTAGGTCCGGGGACAAGTGAGCAGTACTTC
TRBJ2-3 | NA | TRBV4-1 | TRBD2 | CASSQETGGGSTDTQYF | TGCGCCAGCAGCCAAGAGACCGGGGGGGGAAGCACAGATACGCAGTATTTT
TRBJ2-1 | medium-sized | TRBV18 | NA | CASSPPTGSYNEQFF | TGTGCCAGCTCACCCCCGACAGGATCCTACAATGAGCAGTTCTTC
TRBJ1-3 | NA | TRBV5-6 | TRBD1 | CASSLGQGPTSGNTIYF | TGTGCCAGCAGCCTGGGACAGGGGCCTACTTCTGGAAACACCATATATTTT
TRBJ1-1 | NA | TRBV5-1 | NA | CASSLEEGGAEAFF | TGCGCCAGCAGCTTGGAGGAGGGGGGTGCTGAAGCTTTCTTT
TRBJ2-7 | once | TRBV9 | NA | CASSAGGAGEQYF | TGTGCCAGCAGCGCCGGGGGCGCGGGGGAGCAGTACTTC
TRBJ1-5 | NA | TRBV9 | NA | CASSGSHSNQPQHF | TGTGCCAGCAGTGGCAGCCATAGCAATCAGCCCCAGCATTTT
TRBJ2-3 | NA | TRBV18 | TRBD2 | CASSTLPLAALTDTQYF | TGTGCCAGCTCAACGCTTCCACTAGCGGCTTTGACAGATACGCAGTATTTT
TRBJ1-2 | once | TRBV5-6 | TRBD1 | CASSLQTYRGDGYTF | TGTGCCAGCAGCTTACAAACGTACAGGGGGGACGGCTACACCTTC
TRBJ1-3 | NA | TRBV7-2 | NA | CASSLGFQGRPGNTIYF | TGTGCCAGCAGCTTGGGTTTCCAGGGAAGGCCTGGAAACACCATATATTTT
TRBJ2-7 | NA | TRBV6-5 | NA | CASSRTLGYEQYF | TGTGCCAGCAGTAGGACCCTAGGATACGAGCAGTACTTC
TRBJ2-3 | NA | TRBV7-2 | NA | CASSLNFGWRDTQYF | TGTGCCAGCAGCTTGAATTTTGGATGGCGCGATACGCAGTATTTT
TRBJ1-1 | few | TRBV4-1 | NA | CASSPTSGLLEAFF | TGCGCCAGCAGCCCAACATCCGGTTTACTTGAAGCTTTCTTT
TRBJ2-1 | NA | TRBV6-4 | NA | CASTERTPSSYNEQFF | TGTGCCAGCACCGAAAGGACACCGAGCTCCTACAATGAGCAGTTCTTC
TRBJ2-1 | once | TRBV5-5 | TRBD2 | CASSPPRVAGDNEQFF | TGTGCCAGCAGCCCCCCGAGGGTAGCGGGGGACAATGAGCAGTTCTTC
TRBJ1-4 | NA | TRBV28 | TRBD1 | CASRGGTGVNEKLFF | TGTGCCAGCAGGGGGGGAACAGGGGTTAATGAAAAACTGTTTTTT
TRBJ1-5 | once | TRBV4-1 | NA | CASSHYLGNSNQPQHF | TGCGCCAGCAGCCATTATCTCGGGAATAGCAATCAGCCCCAGCATTTT
TRBJ1-1 | NA | TRBV10-1 | TRBD1 | CASSESTDRGIGDGLNTEAFF | TGCGCCAGCAGTGAGTCCACGGACAGGGGGATCGGAGACGGTCTGAACACTGAAGCTTTCTTT
TRBJ2-1 | NA | TRBV5-1 | TRBD1 | CASNGQGAPEQFF | TGCGCCAGCAATGGACAGGGGGCCCCGGAGCAGTTCTTC
TRBJ1-2 | NA | TRBV30 | NA | CAWSFGGRDYGYTF | TGTGCCTGGTCGTTCGGGGGGCGAGACTATGGCTACACCTTC
TRBJ2-5 | NA | TRBV20-1 | NA | CSASRQTRPTQYF | TGCAGTGCTAGTCGTCAGACGAGACCAACCCAGTACTTC
TRBJ1-1 | NA | TRBV10-3 | NA | CAISENVETEAFF | TGTGCCATCAGTGAGAATGTGGAGACTGAAGCTTTCTTT
TRBJ1-1 | once | TRBV7-9 | NA | CASSLGGWHTEAFF | TGTGCCAGCAGCTTGGGGGGCTGGCACACTGAAGCTTTCTTT
TRBJ1-1 | NA | TRBV11-2 | TRBD1 | CASRPGGGRGLNTEAFF | TGTGCCAGCAGGCCAGGGGGGGGCAGGGGGCTGAACACTGAAGCTTTCTTT